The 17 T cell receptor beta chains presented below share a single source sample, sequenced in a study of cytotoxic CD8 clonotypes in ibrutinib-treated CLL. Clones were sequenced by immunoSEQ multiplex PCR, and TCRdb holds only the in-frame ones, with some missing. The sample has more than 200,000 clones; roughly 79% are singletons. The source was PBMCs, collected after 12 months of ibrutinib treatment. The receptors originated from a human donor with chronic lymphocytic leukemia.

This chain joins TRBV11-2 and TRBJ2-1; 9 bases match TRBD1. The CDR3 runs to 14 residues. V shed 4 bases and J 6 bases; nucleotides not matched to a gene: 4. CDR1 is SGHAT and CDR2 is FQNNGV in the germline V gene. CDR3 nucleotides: TGTGCCAGCAGCTATGGACAGGGGAGCAATGAGCAGTTCTTC. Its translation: CASSYGQGSNEQFF.

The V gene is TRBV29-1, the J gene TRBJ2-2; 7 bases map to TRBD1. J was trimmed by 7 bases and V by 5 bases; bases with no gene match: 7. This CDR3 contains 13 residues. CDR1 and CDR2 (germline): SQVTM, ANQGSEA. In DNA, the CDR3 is TGCAGCGTTAGCAGGGGGATTAACGGGGAGCTGTTTTTT. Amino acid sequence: CSVSRGINGELFF.

As DNA, the CDR3 is TGTGCCAGCAGTTACGTAGACAGGTTGGGCACTGAAGCTTTCTTT. Amino acids: CASSYVDRLGTEAFF. The rearrangement uses TRBV6-5 and TRBJ1-1; weak D call: TRBD1 (6 bases). Germline CDR1 and CDR2: MNHEY and SVGAGI. The V end lost 2 bases, the J end lost 4 bases, and 14 bases lay between the germline ends. The CDR3 is made up of 15 amino acids.

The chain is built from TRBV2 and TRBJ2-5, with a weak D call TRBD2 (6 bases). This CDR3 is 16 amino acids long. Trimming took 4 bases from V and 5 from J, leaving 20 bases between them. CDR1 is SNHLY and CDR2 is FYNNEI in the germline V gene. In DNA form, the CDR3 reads TGTGCCAGCAGTGGAGTGGGGGGAGGAATCTGGGAGACCCAGTACTTC. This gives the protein CASSGVGGGIWETQYF.

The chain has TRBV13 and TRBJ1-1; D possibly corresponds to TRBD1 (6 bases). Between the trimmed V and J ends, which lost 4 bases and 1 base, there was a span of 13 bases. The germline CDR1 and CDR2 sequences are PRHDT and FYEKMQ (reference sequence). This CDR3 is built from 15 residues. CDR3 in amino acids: CASSSYRERNTEAFF. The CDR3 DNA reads TGTGCCAGCAGCTCCTACAGGGAACGGAACACTGAAGCTTTCTTT.

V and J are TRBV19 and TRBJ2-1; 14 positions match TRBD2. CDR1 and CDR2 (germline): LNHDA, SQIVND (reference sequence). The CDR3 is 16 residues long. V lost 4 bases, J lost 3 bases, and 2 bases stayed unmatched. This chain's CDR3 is CASSTGLAGGYNEQFF. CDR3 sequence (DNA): TGTGCCAGTAGTACAGGACTAGCGGGGGGCTACAATGAGCAGTTCTTC.

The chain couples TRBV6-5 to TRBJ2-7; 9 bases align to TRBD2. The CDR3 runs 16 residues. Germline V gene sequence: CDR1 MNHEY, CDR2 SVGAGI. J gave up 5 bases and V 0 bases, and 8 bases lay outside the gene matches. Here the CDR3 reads CASSYSGTSPFHEQYF. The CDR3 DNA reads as TGTGCCAGCAGTTACTCCGGGACTAGCCCCTTCCACGAGCAGTACTTC.

This chain's CDR3 is CASSPLRGSFDTQYF. CDR3 DNA: TGTGCCAGCAGCCCCTTGAGGGGATCGTTTGATACGCAGTATTTT. The rearrangement uses TRBV6-5 and TRBJ2-3; possibly TRBD1 or TRBD2 for D (5 bases each). Trimming left V 6 bases short and J 6 bases short, with 19 bases between. CDR3 size: 15 residues. The germline V gene has CDR1 MNHEY and CDR2 SVGAGI.

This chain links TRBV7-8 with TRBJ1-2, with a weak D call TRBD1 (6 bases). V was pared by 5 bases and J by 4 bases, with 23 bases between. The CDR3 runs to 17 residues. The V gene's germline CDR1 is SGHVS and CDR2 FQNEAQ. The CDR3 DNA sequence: TGTGCCAGCAGCCCCAGGTTGGGGGGCCCATCGAGCTATGGCTACACCTTC. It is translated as CASSPRLGGPSSYGYTF.

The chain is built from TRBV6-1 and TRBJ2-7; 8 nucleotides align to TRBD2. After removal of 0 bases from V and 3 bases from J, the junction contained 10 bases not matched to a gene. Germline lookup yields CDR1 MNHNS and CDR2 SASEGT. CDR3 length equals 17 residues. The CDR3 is CASSEALSGSSFYEQYF. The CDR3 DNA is TGTGCCAGCAGTGAAGCGCTCAGCGGGAGCTCCTTCTACGAGCAGTACTTC.

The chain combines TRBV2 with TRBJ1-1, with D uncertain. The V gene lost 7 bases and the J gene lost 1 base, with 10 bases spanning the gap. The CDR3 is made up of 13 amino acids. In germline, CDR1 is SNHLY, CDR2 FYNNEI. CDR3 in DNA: TGTGCCAGCATCAAGGACGGGAACACTGAAGCTTTCTTT. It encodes CASIKDGNTEAFF.

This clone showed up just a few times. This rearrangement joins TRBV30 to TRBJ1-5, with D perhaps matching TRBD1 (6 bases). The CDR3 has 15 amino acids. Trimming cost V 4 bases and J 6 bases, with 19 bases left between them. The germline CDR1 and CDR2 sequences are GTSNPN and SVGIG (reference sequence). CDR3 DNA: TGTGCCTGGAATAGGGGGGGCCGGGGTACTCAGCCCCAGCATTTT. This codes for CAWNRGGRGTQPQHF.

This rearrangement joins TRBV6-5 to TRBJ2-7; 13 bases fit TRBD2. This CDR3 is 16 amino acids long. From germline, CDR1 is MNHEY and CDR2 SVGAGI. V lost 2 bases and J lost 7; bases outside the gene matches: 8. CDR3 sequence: CASSYPGTSGNLEQYF. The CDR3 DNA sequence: TGTGCCAGCAGTTACCCCGGGACTAGCGGGAATCTTGAGCAGTACTTC.

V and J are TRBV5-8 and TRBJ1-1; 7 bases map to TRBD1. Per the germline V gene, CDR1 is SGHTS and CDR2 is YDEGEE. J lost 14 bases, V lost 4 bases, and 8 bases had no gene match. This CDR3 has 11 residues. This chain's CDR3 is CASSPDRAVFF. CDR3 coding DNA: TGTGCCAGCAGCCCCGACAGGGCAGTCTTCTTT.

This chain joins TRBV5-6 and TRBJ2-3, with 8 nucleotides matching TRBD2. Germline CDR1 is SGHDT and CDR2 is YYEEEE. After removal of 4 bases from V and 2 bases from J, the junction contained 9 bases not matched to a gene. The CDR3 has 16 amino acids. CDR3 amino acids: CASSPFRGGPTDTQYF. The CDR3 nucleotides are TGTGCCAGCAGCCCCTTCCGGGGGGGCCCCACAGATACGCAGTATTTT.

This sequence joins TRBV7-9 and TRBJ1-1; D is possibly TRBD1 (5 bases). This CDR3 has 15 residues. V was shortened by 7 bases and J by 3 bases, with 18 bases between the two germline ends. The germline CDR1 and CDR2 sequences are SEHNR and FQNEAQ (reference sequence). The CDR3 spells CASTPWGNRDTEAFF. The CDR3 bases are TGTGCCAGCACCCCCTGGGGGAATCGAGACACTGAAGCTTTCTTT.

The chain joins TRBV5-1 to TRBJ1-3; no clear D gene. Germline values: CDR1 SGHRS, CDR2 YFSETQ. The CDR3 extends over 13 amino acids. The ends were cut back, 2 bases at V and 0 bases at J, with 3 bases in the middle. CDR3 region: CASSFGSGNTIYF. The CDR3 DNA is TGCGCCAGCAGCTTCGGCTCTGGAAACACCATATATTTT. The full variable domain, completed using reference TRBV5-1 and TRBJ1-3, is KAGVTQTPRYLIKTRGQQVTLSCSPISGHRSVSWYQQTPGQGLQFLFEYFSETQRNKGNFPGRFSGRQFSNSRSEMNVSTLELGDSALYLCASSFGSGNTIYFGEGSWLTVV.